The present T cell receptor (beta chain) was sequenced within a study of blood T cells in healthy people across ages (dated by TCRdb to the mid-2010s). About the study as a whole: In model experiments, template switching captured about one uniquely barcoded TCR beta cDNA molecule for every two T cells. To track age-related changes in TCR beta repertoire diversity, the study relied on deep sequencing normalized with unique cDNA molecular identifiers. Four age groups were formed from the donors: young (average about 17 years), middle-aged (approximately 40), aged (about 62) and long-lived (around 80). To avoid experimental bias, donors of different ages were randomly spread across the sequencing lanes. The study analyzed two additional independent replicas of 1 million unique cDNA reads from the same blood draw for two donors, one aged 18 to 29 and one aged 80 or older. General study outcomes and caveats: A strong correlation was found between observed TCR beta diversity and the percentage of naive T cells measured by flow cytometry. Donor CMV infection status was unknown, potentially confounding age-related changes in expanded clonotypes. Since profiling was done on bulk unsorted PBMCs, naive and antigen-experienced compartments could not be conclusively compared. Estimates of total diversity based on one million sequenced T cells were considered lower bounds and underestimates. Observed TCR beta diversity per million T cells fell roughly linearly with age, and a significant reduction was already apparent by age about 38. Compared with the aged group, more naive CD4+ T cells, fewer expanded clones and increased TCR diversity were shown by the long-lived group, suggesting age selection.

Turning to this clonotype: Its antigen is still unknown. No base qualities exist here, and no much larger clone lies one base off it.

Donors were a few dozen systemically healthy Caucasian individuals from Russia aged 6 to 90 years. Around 10 milliliters of peripheral blood were collected from each donor into EDTA-treated Vacutainer tubes. Ficoll-Paque density-gradient centrifugation was used to isolate PBMCs, with at least 6.5 million per sample. Trizol reagent was used to extract total RNA from the PBMCs, yielding at least 5.5 micrograms per sample. Naive CD45RAhigh/CD27high T cell percentages were measured by flow cytometry on a PBMC aliquot from every donor. The protocol used for the library was 5' RACE. Sequencing took place on an Illumina HiSeq 2500. A second PCR of about 6 to 11 cycles was performed with a sample-barcoded 5' primer and a J-beta primer mix. A unique molecular identifier was introduced onto each TCR beta cDNA molecule by a template-switch 5' adaptor carrying 12 random nucleotides. Each sample yielded at least 2.5 million CDR3-containing paired-end reads. First-strand cDNA was synthesized from all RNA with the Mint cDNA synthesis kit, primed by a TRBC-specific oligonucleotide. After uracil-DNA glycosylase treatment, a first 18-cycle PCR used universal primers M1SS and BC2_uni_R on all cDNA. For the original study's pipeline: Each sample was normalized by randomly selecting 1 million high-quality reads, each carrying a distinct molecular identifier. Instead of being binned into consensus sequences, reads that shared molecular identifiers were thrown out. MiTCR, set to a Q25 quality threshold and the strictest error-elimination algorithm, was used for CDR3 identification, clonotype clustering and error correction. A nonparametric unseen species model with Euler transformation was used to estimate lower-bound total TCR beta diversity. TCRdb applied fastp at Q25 and MiXCR to the public reads, then kept only in-frame beta chains. Rows with a matching CDR3 protein are joined into one entry that keeps the most common DNA and genes. In this record, the V and J calls reflect TCRdb's handling and not the investigators' own analysis. Recorded for this sample are some 1.5 million distinct CDR3 sequences; around 40% of them occurred a single time. Around 4% of the sample lies in the top ten.

The germline V gene encodes CDR1 DFQATT and CDR2 SNEGSKA (reference sequence). Trimming at the junction amounts to 0 bases on V and 5 bases on J, and the germline ends lie 8 bases apart. The CDR3 starts with the cysteine, ends with the phenylalanine, and has 14 residues. CDR3 DNA is the only sequence kept; it has 42 bases, read in frame from the first base. The chain couples TRBV20-1 to TRBJ1-6, with the D gene too uncertain to name. The material sequenced was blood. The origin of this receptor is a woman between 18 and 30 years old in good health. The CDR3 protein: CSARDPPDNSPLHF. The base sequence is TGCAGTGCTAGAGATCCCCCGGATAATTCACCCCTCCACTTT.